The 3 T cell receptor beta chains presented below share a single source sample, sequenced in a study of prognosis after radiotherapy for stage I lung cancer. Genomic DNA yielded TCR beta CDR3, amplified by two-round multiplex PCR. The first PCR round targeted every TRBV and TRBJ gene with specific primers. Each CDR3 protein is one row after TCRdb ran MiXCR on the multiplex PCR reads. The sample records roughly 26,000 distinct CDR3 sequences, 25% to 30% being singletons. Sequences were derived from PBMCs, sampled before or after stereotactic body radiation therapy (not recorded which). These receptors all stem from a donor over 45 with non-small cell lung cancer.

At least ten counts were recorded for this clonotype. The rearrangement joins TRBV20-1 to TRBJ2-3; a possible D gene is TRBD1 (5 bases). CDR1 is DFQATT and CDR2 is SNEGSKA in the germline V gene (reference sequence). The V end lost 0 bases, the J end lost 5 bases, and 15 bases lay between the germline ends. The CDR3 consists of 15 residues. CDR3 sequence: CSARDGWGPLDTQYF. Here the CDR3 DNA reads TGCAGTGCTAGAGATGGCTGGGGCCCTTTAGATACGCAGTATTTT.

V usage is TRBV3-1 and J usage is TRBJ1-2; D gene unclear. The CDR3 consists of 12 residues. The germline V and J ends were trimmed by 2 bases and 5 bases, with 6 bases remaining between them. Germline values: CDR1 LGHDT, CDR2 YNNKEL (reference sequence). The CDR3 sequence is CASSQYEYGYTF. Written as DNA, the CDR3 is TGTGCCAGCAGCCAATATGAGTATGGCTACACCTTC.

As to this clonotype: A much larger clone sits a single nucleotide away, making a read error possible. The chain employs TRBV7-9 and TRBJ2-1; D call uncertain. CDR3 length equals 12 residues. Germline V gene data show CDR1 as SEHNR and CDR2 as FQNEAQ (reference sequence). The CDR3 DNA reads TGTGCCATCAGCGCCCATCTGGCTGAGCAGTTCTTC. Its translation: CAISAHLAEQFF.